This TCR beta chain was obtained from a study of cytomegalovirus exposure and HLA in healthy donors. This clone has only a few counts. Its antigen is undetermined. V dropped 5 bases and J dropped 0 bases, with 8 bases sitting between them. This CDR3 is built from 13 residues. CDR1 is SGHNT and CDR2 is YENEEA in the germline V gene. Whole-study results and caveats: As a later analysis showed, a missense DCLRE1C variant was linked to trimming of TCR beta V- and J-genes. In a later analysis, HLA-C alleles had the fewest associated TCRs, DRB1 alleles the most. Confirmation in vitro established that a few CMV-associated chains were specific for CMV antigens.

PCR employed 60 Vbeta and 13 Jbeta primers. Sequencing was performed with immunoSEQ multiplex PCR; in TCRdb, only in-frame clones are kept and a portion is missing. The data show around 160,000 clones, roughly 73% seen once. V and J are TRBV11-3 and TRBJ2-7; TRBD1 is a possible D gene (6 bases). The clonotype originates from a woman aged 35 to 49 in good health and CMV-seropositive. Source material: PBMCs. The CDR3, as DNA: TGTGCCAGCAGCCAGGGGCGCTCCTACGAGCAGTACTTC. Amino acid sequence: CASSQGRSYEQYF.